The 22 T cell receptor beta chains below were found in one sample sequenced in a study of vaccination effects on CD4 cells after COVID-19. Antigens of these TCRs are unknown. Here immunoSEQ multiplex PCR was the method, and the copy in TCRdb shows in-frame clones only, minus some. The repertoire holds about 73,000 clones, with approximately 72% as singletons. Sequencing was preceded by expansion of antigen-specific CD4+ T cells with viral peptide pools in the ViraFEST assay. CD4+ T cells were isolated after 10 days of culture. Previously uninfected by SARS-CoV-2, the vaccine recipients also showed negative nucleocapsid antibodies. Sequences were derived from CD4+ T cells from PBMCs cultured with HCoV-NL63 spike peptides, sampled before COVID-19 vaccination. Source of these receptors: a human donor who received a COVID-19 vaccine.

This chain links TRBV7-8 with TRBJ1-1; the D is unclear. Germline V CDR1 and CDR2: SGHVS, FQNEAQ. The germline V and J ends were trimmed by 5 bases and 0 bases, with 22 bases remaining between them. The CDR3 is made up of 18 amino acids. Here the CDR3 DNA reads TGTGCCAGCAGCCCACCCTGGGGTCCCAATCTCATGAACACTGAAGCTTTCTTT. Translated, it gives CASSPPWGPNLMNTEAFF. Based on the CDR3 plus reference TRBV7-8 and TRBJ1-1, the full variable domain is GAGVSQSPRYKVAKRGQDVALRCDPISGHVSLFWYQQALGQGPEFLTYFQNEAQLDKSGLPSDRFFAERPEGSVSTLKIQRTQQEDSAVYLCASSPPWGPNLMNTEAFFGQGTRLTVV.

The gene calls are TRBV2 and TRBJ1-5; D may be TRBD1 (5 bases). This CDR3 region has 15 residues. The V gene's germline CDR1 is SNHLY and CDR2 FYNNEI. V was cut by 6 bases and J by 5 bases, with 17 bases left in between. CDR3 in amino acids: CASSLLSGHDQPQHF. In nucleotides, the CDR3 is TGTGCCAGCAGCCTTCTAAGCGGACACGATCAGCCCCAGCATTTT.

The table lists this clone with a few counts. The gene calls are TRBV19 and TRBJ1-1; D gene uncertain. V was shortened by 4 bases and J by 8 bases, with 14 bases between the two germline ends. CDR1 is LNHDA, CDR2 SQIVND, per germline (reference sequence). This CDR3 is 13 amino acids long. Here the CDR3 reads CASSRTKGLEAFF. The CDR3 bases are TGTGCCAGTAGTAGAACGAAAGGGCTCGAAGCTTTCTTT.

This clone turned up a few times. The genes are TRBV10-2 and TRBJ1-5; no reliable D call. V was cut by 4 bases and J by 0 bases, with 13 bases left in between. The CDR3 is 16 amino acids. CDR1 is WSHSY, CDR2 SAAADI, per germline. The CDR3 DNA reads TGCGCCAGCAGTGCAATTTGGGGAAATAGCAATCAGCCCCAGCATTTT. It yields the protein CASSAIWGNSNQPQHF.

The chain is built from TRBV24-1 and TRBJ2-5, with D possibly TRBD1 on 5 matching bases. The CDR3 has 14 residues. The V gene's germline CDR1 is KGHDR and CDR2 SFDVKD. Trimming left V 6 bases short and J 2 bases short, with 12 bases between. Here the CDR3 reads CATSSSRDQETQYF. The CDR3 bases are TGTGCCACCAGTTCCTCCAGGGATCAAGAGACCCAGTACTTC.

The genes are TRBV24-1 and TRBJ1-2, with D perhaps matching TRBD1 (6 bases). Trimming took 4 bases from V and 6 from J, leaving 17 bases between them. There are 15 residues in the CDR3. CDR1 is KGHDR, CDR2 SFDVKD, per germline. CDR3 coding DNA: TGTGCCACCAGTGACCCTGGGTCAGGGGTGAATGGCTACACCTTC. It is translated as CATSDPGSGVNGYTF.

This clone was observed a few times. The chain links TRBV2 to TRBJ2-1; 9 nucleotides line up with TRBD2. Germline V CDR1 and CDR2: SNHLY, FYNNEI. This CDR3 is 13 amino acids long. Unmatched junction bases numbered 4, after V lost 6 bases and J lost 7 bases. The CDR3 sequence is CASSPGLANEQFF. CDR3 DNA sequence: TGTGCCAGCAGCCCGGGACTAGCAAATGAGCAGTTCTTC.

The chain links TRBV7-3 to TRBJ2-1; 12 bases line up with TRBD2. This CDR3 region has 16 residues. V lost 5 bases, J lost 6 bases, and 8 bases stayed unmatched. The germline V gene has CDR1 SGHTA and CDR2 FQGTGA. The CDR3 loop is CASSLTSGGIVNEQFF. Written as DNA, the CDR3 is TGTGCCAGCAGCCTGACTAGCGGGGGAATCGTCAATGAGCAGTTCTTC. Looking up the rest from reference TRBV7-3 and TRBJ2-1 gives the full variable domain: GAGVSQTPSNKVTEKGKYVELRCDPISGHTALYWYRQSLGQGPEFLIYFQGTGAADDSGLPNDRFFAVRPEGSVSTLKIQRTERGDSAVYLCASSLTSGGIVNEQFFGPGTRLTVL.

The V call is TRBV4-1, the J call TRBJ1-5; D is undetermined. Germline loops: CDR1 MGHRA, CDR2 YSYEKL. The CDR3 has 16 amino acids. The ends were cut back, 0 bases at V and 4 bases at J, with 13 bases in the middle. The CDR3 nucleotides are TGCGCCAGCAGCCAAGATGTCGGGCGGGTTAATCAGCCCCAGCATTTT. The encoded protein is CASSQDVGRVNQPQHF.

The chain carries TRBV18 and TRBJ1-1; the D is unclear. The CDR3 length is 14 residues. CDR1 and CDR2 (germline): KGHSH, LQKENI. V lost 2 bases and J lost 0, with 7 bases in between. As DNA, the CDR3 is TGTGCCAGCTCACCAGGCAGGATGAACACTGAAGCTTTCTTT. This gives the protein CASSPGRMNTEAFF. The whole variable domain, filled in from reference TRBV18 and TRBJ1-1, reads NAGVMQNPRHLVRRRGQEARLRCSPMKGHSHVYWYRQLPEEGLKFMVYLQKENIIDESGMPKERFSAEFPKEGPSILRIQQVVRGDSAAYFCASSPGRMNTEAFFGQGTRLTVV.

This rearrangement joins TRBV5-1 to TRBJ2-5; 8 positions match TRBD2. Germline CDR1 is SGHRS and CDR2 is YFSETQ. The junction had 4 bases not matched to a gene; V was cut back by 3 bases and J by 0 bases. This CDR3 comprises 15 residues. This chain's CDR3 is CASSYPGGDQETQYF. In DNA, the CDR3 is TGCGCCAGCAGCTACCCCGGGGGGGACCAAGAGACCCAGTACTTC.

CDR3 in amino acids: CASSPAPSSGGGETQYF. The CDR3, as DNA: TGTGCCAGCAGCCCCGCCCCATCTAGCGGGGGAGGGGAGACCCAGTACTTC. This chain joins TRBV9 and TRBJ2-5; 10 bases agree with TRBD2. Germline loops: CDR1 SGDLS, CDR2 YYNGEE. V lost 4 bases and J lost 5; bases outside the gene matches: 14. This CDR3 contains 17 residues.

The rearrangement joins TRBV6-5 to TRBJ1-1; D remains unclear. This CDR3 spans 12 amino acids. Germline V gene sequence: CDR1 MNHEY, CDR2 SVGAGI. Trimming took 6 bases from V and 6 from J, leaving 11 bases between them. The CDR3 here is CASRRLGAEAFF. The CDR3, as DNA: TGTGCCAGCAGAAGACTCGGGGCTGAAGCTTTCTTT.

Note on this clone: An end of the junction does not agree with germline; a read error may underlie this. The chain carries TRBV19 and TRBJ2-2; 7 bases align to TRBD1. CDR3 length: 17 residues. Germline lookup yields CDR1 LNHDA and CDR2 SQIVND (reference sequence). This CDR3 is CASGMFGRQGRPGELFF. CDR3 DNA: TGTGCCAGTGGTATGTTCGGCCGACAGGGCCGGCCCGGGGAGCTGTTTTTT.

The chain joins TRBV19 to TRBJ2-3, with D hard to call. The CDR3 totals 13 residues. Trimming pared 5 bases from V and 2 bases from J, leaving 8 bases between. Germline V gene data show CDR1 as LNHDA and CDR2 as SQIVND (reference sequence). The chain's CDR3 is CASSSRNTDTQYF. Here the CDR3 DNA reads TGTGCCAGTAGTTCGCGAAACACAGATACGCAGTATTTT.

The chain uses TRBV7-9 and TRBJ2-7; D is uncertain. This CDR3 comprises 12 residues. Trimming removed 0 bases from V and 7 bases from J, with 7 bases in between. Per the germline V gene, CDR1 is SEHNR and CDR2 is FQNEAQ (reference sequence). The CDR3 sequence is CASSLAQQEQYV. In nucleotides, the CDR3 is TGTGCCAGCAGCTTAGCACAACAGGAGCAGTACGTC.

The chain carries TRBV28 and TRBJ1-1; possible D gene TRBD1, 5 bases. The V gene's germline CDR1 is MDHEN and CDR2 SYDVKM. V lost 6 bases to trimming and J lost 3 bases, with 14 bases between them. The length of the CDR3 is 14 residues. The CDR3 DNA is TGTGCCAGCAGACTAAGACACAGGTACACTGAAGCTTTCTTT. Encoded protein: CASRLRHRYTEAFF.

The genes are TRBV6-2 or TRBV6-3 and TRBJ1-4; D not resolved. Germline V gives CDR1 MNHEY, CDR2 SVGEGT. Trimming stripped 6 bases from V and 0 bases from J, with 14 bases between. The CDR3 has 16 amino acids. The CDR3 sequence is CASSTRVSATNEKLFF. The CDR3 bases are TGTGCCAGCAGCACCAGAGTATCCGCAACTAATGAAAAACTGTTTTTT.

In its sample, this clone was seen a few times. The chain recombines TRBV7-2 with TRBJ2-5; D is undetermined. V shed 6 bases and J shed 2 bases, with 13 bases lying between them. CDR3 length: 14 residues. Germline loops: CDR1 SGHTA, CDR2 FQGNSA. As DNA, the CDR3 is TGTGCCAGCAGACCCGGACGTGCTCAAGAGACCCAGTACTTC. Translating gives CASRPGRAQETQYF.

This clone has more than one count but fewer than ten. The chain has TRBV28 and TRBJ1-1, with a weak D call TRBD1 (6 bases). The CDR3 spans 15 residues. Germline V gives CDR1 MDHEN, CDR2 SYDVKM. The V gene lost 4 bases and the J gene lost 5 bases, with 17 bases spanning the gap. The CDR3 loop is CASSSRQVGETEAFF. In DNA form, the CDR3 reads TGTGCCAGCAGTTCCCGACAGGTTGGGGAAACTGAAGCTTTCTTT. Combining the CDR3 with reference TRBV28 and TRBJ1-1 gives the whole variable domain DVKVTQSSRYLVKRTGEKVFLECVQDMDHENMFWYRQDPGLGLRLIYFSYDVKMKEKGDIPEGYSVSREKKERFSLILESASTNQTSMYLCASSSRQVGETEAFFGQGTRLTVV.

This sequence joins TRBV5-6 and TRBJ1-3, with a possible D match to TRBD1 (5 bases). Trimming cost V 0 bases and J 0 bases, with 10 bases left between them. Germline CDR1 and CDR2: SGHDT and YYEEEE. The CDR3 has 16 residues. CDR3 DNA: TGTGCCAGCAGCTTGGAGGCAGGGTACTCTGGAAACACCATATATTTT. Its protein product is CASSLEAGYSGNTIYF.

The V gene is TRBV5-1, the J gene TRBJ2-2, with D possibly TRBD1 on 6 matching bases. Trimming removed 2 bases from V and 5 bases from J, with 10 bases in between. The CDR3 loop spans 14 amino acids. The germline CDR1 and CDR2 sequences are SGHRS and YFSETQ. This CDR3 is CASSLGQSTGELFF. Here the CDR3 DNA reads TGCGCCAGCAGCTTAGGACAGTCAACCGGGGAGCTGTTTTTT.